This TCR beta chain was retrieved from a study of T cell repertoires in cytomegalovirus infection (dated by TCRdb to about 2019). Looking at the study overall: The HLA type of each donor mattered for the analysis, because public TCR beta signatures pointed to carriage of CMV infection along with the matching HLA type. Results and caveats for the whole study, not just this receptor: In both this cohort and an independent cohort of 352 donors, the cumulative frequency of public TCR beta family members distinguished carriers of CMV infection plus the relevant HLA type. In the ex vivo response, HLA-C-restricted CMV-specific TCR beta clonotypes were dominant, and in two of eight donors the single most frequent clonotype came from this HLA-C-restricted group.

Inclusive of the bounding cysteine and phenylalanine, the CDR3 is 14 residues long. The DNA shown is the 42-base CDR3, in frame from base 1. Via the germline V gene (reference sequence), CDR1 is DFQATT and CDR2 SNEGSKA. V is reduced by 0 bases and J by 11 bases, leaving a spacing of 14 bases between them. With regard to this clonotype: The target of this receptor is not known. No quality values exist for individual bases; no much larger clone is one base distant.

Sequencing took place on an Illumina HiSeq 1500. The public reads were quality trimmed at Q25 with fastp and then assembled into clones with MiXCR by TCRdb, keeping productive beta chains. CDR3 protein sequences are deduplicated, and each keeps its most common genes and DNA. The sample includes approximately 500,000 distinct CDR3 sequences, with 16% observed a single time. The ten largest clones add up to 20% to 30% of the sample. The source of this sequence is a human donor in good health (CMV status not recorded). Some clones in this sample may be carry-over from other donors' samples. The V and J segments used are TRBV20-1 and TRBJ1-6; the D gene is perhaps TRBD1, on 6 matching bases. Specimen: CD8+ T cells from PBMCs. The bases are TGCAGTGCTAGAGACGAGGGGGGCTCGGCACCCCTCCACTTT. It is translated as CSARDEGGSAPLHF.